The clone carrying this T cell receptor (beta chain) was detected only a few times. Antigen specificity is unknown. A J-beta primer mix and a sample-barcoded 5' primer were used in a second PCR of roughly 7 to 12 cycles. TCRdb processed the 5' RACE reads anew with MiXCR; each CDR3 protein has one entry. The table has approximately 600,000 distinct CDR3 sequences, under 70% seen once. With 3 bases clipped from V and 4 bases from J, the junction kept 2 bases outside the gene matches. The CDR3 has 14 residues. Germline CDR1 and CDR2: SEHNR and FQNEAQ (reference sequence). The sample originates from a study of blood T cells in healthy people across ages. Points from the study as a whole: Observed TCR beta diversity per million T cells went down as age went up. This fall followed a roughly linear course with age. Estimated diversity, derived from one million T cells, was regarded as an underestimate.

This chain joins TRBV7-9 and TRBJ2-1, with TRBD2 matching over 8 bases. The sequenced material came from blood. The sequence derives from a man aged 55 to 70 in good health. CDR3 coding DNA: TGTGCCAGCAGCTTCGGGACTAGATACAATGAGCAGTTCTTC. Translation gives CASSFGTRYNEQFF.